The source of this T cell receptor (beta chain) is a study of T cells expressing NK-cell markers. The CDR3 extends over 18 amino acids. Germline V CDR1 and CDR2: SGHRS, YFSETQ. With the 5' RACE reads reprocessed, TCRdb shows one record per CDR3 protein and no DNA. The data show more than 120,000 distinct CDR3 sequences, and the top ten clones hold roughly an eighth. The chain employs TRBV5-1 and TRBJ2-5; TCRdb names TRBD2, which stays unverified in the absence of DNA. The sequenced material came from blood T cells: a sorted CD56 or NKG2C T cell subset, CD4+ or CD8+ T cells, or bulk PBMC T cells (not recorded which). This receptor was obtained from a young man in good health. The chain's CDR3 is CASSLSTSGSDLKETQYF.